This TCR beta chain was recorded in a study of blood T cell repertoires in COVID-19. TCRdb keeps only in-frame clones here, not all; method: immunoSEQ multiplex PCR. Of about 280,000 clones in the sample, nearly 90% were seen once. This receptor was taken from a man aged 18 to 30 with active or convalescent COVID-19. The specimen was peripheral blood.

CDR3 region: CASSRNYWRGDYEQYF. The CDR3 DNA reads TGTGCCAGCAGCAGGAACTACTGGCGGGGGGACTACGAGCAGTACTTC. The chain couples TRBV7-9 to TRBJ2-7; TRBD2 matches 8 bases. Germline assignment: CDR1 SEHNR and CDR2 FQNEAQ (reference sequence). The CDR3 consists of 16 residues. With 5 bases clipped from V and 3 bases from J, the junction kept 12 bases outside the gene matches.